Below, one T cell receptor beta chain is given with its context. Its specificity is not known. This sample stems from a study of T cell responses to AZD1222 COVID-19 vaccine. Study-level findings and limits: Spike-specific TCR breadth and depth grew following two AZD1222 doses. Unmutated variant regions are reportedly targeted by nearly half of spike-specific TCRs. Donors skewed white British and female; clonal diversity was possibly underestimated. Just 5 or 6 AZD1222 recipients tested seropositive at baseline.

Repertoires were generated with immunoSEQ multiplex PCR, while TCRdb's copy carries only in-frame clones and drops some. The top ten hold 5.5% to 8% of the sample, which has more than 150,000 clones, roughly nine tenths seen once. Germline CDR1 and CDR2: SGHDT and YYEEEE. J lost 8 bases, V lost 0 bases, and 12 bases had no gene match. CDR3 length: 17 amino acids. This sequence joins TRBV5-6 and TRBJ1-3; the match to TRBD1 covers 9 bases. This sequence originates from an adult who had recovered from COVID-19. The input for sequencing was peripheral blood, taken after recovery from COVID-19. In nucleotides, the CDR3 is TGTGCCAGCAGCTTGGGACAGGGGGGACCCGGCCGCGACACCATATATTTT. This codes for CASSLGQGGPGRDTIYF.